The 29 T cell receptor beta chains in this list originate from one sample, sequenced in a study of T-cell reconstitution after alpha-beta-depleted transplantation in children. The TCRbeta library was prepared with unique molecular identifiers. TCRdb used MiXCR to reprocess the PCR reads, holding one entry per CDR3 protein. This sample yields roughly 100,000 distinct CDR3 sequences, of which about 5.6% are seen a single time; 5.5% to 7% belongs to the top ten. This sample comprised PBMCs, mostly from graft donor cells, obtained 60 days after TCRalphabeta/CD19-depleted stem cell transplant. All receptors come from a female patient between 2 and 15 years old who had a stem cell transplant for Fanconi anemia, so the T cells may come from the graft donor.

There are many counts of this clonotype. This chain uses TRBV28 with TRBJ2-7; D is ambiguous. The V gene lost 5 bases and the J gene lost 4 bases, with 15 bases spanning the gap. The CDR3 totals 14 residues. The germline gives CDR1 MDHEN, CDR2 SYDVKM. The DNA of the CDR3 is TGTGCCAGCAGTCCCCACGGGCCAATTTACGAGCAGTACTTC. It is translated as CASSPHGPIYEQYF. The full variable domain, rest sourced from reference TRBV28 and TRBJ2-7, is DVKVTQSSRYLVKRTGEKVFLECVQDMDHENMFWYRQDPGLGLRLIYFSYDVKMKEKGDIPEGYSVSREKKERFSLILESASTNQTSMYLCASSPHGPIYEQYFGPGTRLTVT.

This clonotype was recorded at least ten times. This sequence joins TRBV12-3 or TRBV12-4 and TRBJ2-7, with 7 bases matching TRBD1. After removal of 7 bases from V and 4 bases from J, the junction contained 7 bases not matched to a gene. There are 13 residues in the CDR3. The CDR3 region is CASTHRGPYEQYF. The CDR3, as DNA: TGTGCCAGCACCCACAGGGGCCCGTACGAGCAGTACTTC.

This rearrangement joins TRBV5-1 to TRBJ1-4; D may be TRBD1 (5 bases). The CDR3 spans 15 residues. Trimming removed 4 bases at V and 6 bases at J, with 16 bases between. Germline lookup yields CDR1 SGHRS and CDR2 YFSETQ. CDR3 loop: CASSPTGGFYEKLFF. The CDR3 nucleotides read TGCGCCAGCAGCCCGACTGGGGGGTTTTATGAAAAACTGTTTTTT. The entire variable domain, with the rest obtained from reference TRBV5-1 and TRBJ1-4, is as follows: KAGVTQTPRYLIKTRGQQVTLSCSPISGHRSVSWYQQTPGQGLQFLFEYFSETQRNKGNFPGRFSGRQFSNSRSEMNVSTLELGDSALYLCASSPTGGFYEKLFFGSGTQLSVL.

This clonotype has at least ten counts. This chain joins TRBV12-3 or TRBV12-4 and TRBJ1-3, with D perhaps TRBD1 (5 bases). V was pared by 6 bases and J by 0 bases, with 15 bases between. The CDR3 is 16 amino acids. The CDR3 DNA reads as TGTGCCAGCAGCCTACATCGACAGATCTCTGGAAACACCATATATTTT. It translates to CASSLHRQISGNTIYF.

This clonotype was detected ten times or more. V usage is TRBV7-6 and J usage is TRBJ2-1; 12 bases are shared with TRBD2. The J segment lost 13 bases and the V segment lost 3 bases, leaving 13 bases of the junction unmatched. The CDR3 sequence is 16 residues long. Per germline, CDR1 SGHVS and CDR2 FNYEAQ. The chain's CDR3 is CASSFGLAGGLNGQFF. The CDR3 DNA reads TGTGCCAGCAGCTTTGGCCTAGCGGGAGGGCTTAACGGTCAGTTCTTC.

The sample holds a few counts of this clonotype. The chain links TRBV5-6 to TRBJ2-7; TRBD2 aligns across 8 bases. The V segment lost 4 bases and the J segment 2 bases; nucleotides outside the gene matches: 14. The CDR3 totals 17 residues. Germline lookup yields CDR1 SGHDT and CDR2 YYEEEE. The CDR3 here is CASSPLAGGARPYEQYF. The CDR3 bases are TGTGCCAGCAGCCCCCTGGCGGGGGGCGCGAGACCCTACGAGCAGTACTTC.

The CDR3 DNA is TGTGCCAGCAGTTTAAGGCATTTGGGGGCTGAAGCTTTCTTT. This gives the protein CASSLRHLGAEAFF. This chain connects TRBV12-3 or TRBV12-4 to TRBJ1-1; D possibly corresponds to TRBD1 (5 bases). The CDR3 totals 14 residues. Trimming left V 2 bases short and J 6 bases short, with 13 bases between.

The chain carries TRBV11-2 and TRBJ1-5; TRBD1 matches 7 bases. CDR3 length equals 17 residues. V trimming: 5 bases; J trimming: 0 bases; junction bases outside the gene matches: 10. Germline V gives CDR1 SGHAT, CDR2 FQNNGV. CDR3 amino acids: CASSRGTVLNSNQPQHF. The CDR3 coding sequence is TGTGCCAGCAGCCGAGGGACAGTCCTAAATAGCAATCAGCCCCAGCATTTT.

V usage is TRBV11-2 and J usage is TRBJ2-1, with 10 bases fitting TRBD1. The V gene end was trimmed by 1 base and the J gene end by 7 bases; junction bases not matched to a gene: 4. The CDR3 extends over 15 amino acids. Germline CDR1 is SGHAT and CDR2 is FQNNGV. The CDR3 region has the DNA TGTGCCAGCAGCTTAGGACCGGGACAGGGGAATGAGCAGTTCTTC. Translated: CASSLGPGQGNEQFF.

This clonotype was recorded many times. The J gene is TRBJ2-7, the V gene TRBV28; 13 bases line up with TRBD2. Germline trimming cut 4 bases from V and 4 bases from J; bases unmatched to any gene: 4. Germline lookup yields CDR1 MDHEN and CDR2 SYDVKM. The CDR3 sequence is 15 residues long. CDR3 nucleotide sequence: TGTGCCAGCAGTTCCCGGGGACTAGCGGGGTACGAGCAGTACTTC. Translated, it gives CASSSRGLAGYEQYF.

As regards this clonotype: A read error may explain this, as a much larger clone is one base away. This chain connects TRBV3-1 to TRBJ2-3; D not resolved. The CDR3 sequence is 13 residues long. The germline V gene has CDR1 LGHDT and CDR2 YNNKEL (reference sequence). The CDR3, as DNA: TGTGCCAGCAGCTCAAATGAGGAAGATAGGCAGTATTTT. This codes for CASSSNEEDRQYF.

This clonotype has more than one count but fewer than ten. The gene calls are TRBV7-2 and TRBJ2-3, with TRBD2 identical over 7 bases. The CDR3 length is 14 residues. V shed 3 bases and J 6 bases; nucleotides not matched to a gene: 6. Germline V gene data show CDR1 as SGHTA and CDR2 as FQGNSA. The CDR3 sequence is CASSFLAVADTQYF. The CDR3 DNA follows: TGTGCCAGCAGCTTCCTAGCGGTGGCGGATACGCAGTATTTT.

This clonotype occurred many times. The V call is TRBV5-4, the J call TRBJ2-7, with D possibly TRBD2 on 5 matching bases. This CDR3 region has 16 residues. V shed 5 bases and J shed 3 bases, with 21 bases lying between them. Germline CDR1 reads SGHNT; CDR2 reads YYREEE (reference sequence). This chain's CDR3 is CASSIGGASPLYEQYF. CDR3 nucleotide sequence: TGTGCCAGCAGTATAGGAGGAGCTTCCCCCCTCTACGAGCAGTACTTC.

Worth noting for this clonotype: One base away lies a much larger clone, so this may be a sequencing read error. The chain's CDR3 is CASSLGLAGGLEETQYF. Written as DNA, the CDR3 is TGTGCCAGCAGCTTAGGACTAGCGGGGGGGTTAGAAGAGACCCAGTACTTC. The chain carries TRBV11-2 and TRBJ2-5; 14 positions agree with TRBD2. V was clipped by 1 base and J by 3 bases; unmatched bases: 4. The length of the CDR3 is 17 residues. CDR1 is SGHAT, CDR2 FQNNGV, per germline. Complete variable domain (other parts from reference TRBV11-2 and TRBJ2-5): EAGVAQSPRYKIIEKRQSVAFWCNPISGHATLYWYQQILGQGPKLLIQFQNNGVVDDSQLPKDRFSAERLKGVDSTLKIQPAKLEDSAVYLCASSLGLAGGLEETQYFGPGTRLLVL.

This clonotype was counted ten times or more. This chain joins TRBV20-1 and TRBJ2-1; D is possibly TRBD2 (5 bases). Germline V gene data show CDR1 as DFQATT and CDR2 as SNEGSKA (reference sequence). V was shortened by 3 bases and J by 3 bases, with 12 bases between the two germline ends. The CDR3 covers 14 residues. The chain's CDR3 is CSARGTRFYNEQFF. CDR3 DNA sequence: TGCAGTGCTAGGGGAACTAGGTTCTACAATGAGCAGTTCTTC.

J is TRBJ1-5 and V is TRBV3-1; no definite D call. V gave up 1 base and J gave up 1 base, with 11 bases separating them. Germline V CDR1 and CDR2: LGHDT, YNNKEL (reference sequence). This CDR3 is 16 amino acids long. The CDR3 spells CASSQVLSHSNQPQHF. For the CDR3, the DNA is TGTGCCAGCAGCCAAGTATTGAGTCACAGCAATCAGCCCCAGCATTTT.

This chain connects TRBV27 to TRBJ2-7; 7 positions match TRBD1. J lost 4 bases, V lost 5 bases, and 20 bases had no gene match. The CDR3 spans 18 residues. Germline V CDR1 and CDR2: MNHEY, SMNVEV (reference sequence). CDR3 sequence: CASSTPINRDRIPYEQYF. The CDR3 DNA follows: TGTGCCAGCAGTACTCCAATTAACCGGGACAGAATTCCTTACGAGCAGTACTTC.

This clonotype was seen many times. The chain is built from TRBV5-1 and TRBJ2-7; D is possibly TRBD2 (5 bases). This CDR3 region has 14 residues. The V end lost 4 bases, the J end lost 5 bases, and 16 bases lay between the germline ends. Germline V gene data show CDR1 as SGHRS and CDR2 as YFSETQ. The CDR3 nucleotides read TGCGCCAGCAGCCAAAGCGGTGATCCCCACGAGCAGTACTTC. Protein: CASSQSGDPHEQYF.

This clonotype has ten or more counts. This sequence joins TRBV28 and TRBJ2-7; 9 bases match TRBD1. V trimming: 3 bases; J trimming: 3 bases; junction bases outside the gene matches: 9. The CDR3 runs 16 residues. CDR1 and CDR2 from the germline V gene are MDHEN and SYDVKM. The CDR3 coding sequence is TGTGCCAGCAGTTTTTCCCGGGACAGGGAAGTCTACGAGCAGTACTTC. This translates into CASSFSRDREVYEQYF.

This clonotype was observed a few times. The DNA for the CDR3 is TGCGCCAGCAGCTTCCTAACGGGACAGGGGAGCGACGAGCAGTACTTC. Its protein is CASSFLTGQGSDEQYF. This chain uses TRBV5-1 with TRBJ2-7; TRBD1 matches 10 bases. V lost 2 bases to trimming and J lost 5 bases; unmatched junction nucleotides: 10. Germline CDR1 is SGHRS and CDR2 is YFSETQ. CDR3 length: 16 residues.

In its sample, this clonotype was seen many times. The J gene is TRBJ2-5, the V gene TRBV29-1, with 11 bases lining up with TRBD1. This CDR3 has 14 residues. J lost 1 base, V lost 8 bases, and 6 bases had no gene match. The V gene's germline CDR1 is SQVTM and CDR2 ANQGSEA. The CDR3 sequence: CSFGQGALQETQYF. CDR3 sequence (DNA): TGCAGCTTTGGACAGGGGGCCCTCCAAGAGACCCAGTACTTC. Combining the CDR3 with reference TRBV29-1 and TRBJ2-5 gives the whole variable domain SAVISQKPSRDICQRGTSLTIQCQVDSQVTMMFWYRQQPGQSLTLIATANQGSEATYESGFVIDKFPISRPNLTFSTLTVSNMSPEDSSIYLCSFGQGALQETQYFGPGTRLLVL.

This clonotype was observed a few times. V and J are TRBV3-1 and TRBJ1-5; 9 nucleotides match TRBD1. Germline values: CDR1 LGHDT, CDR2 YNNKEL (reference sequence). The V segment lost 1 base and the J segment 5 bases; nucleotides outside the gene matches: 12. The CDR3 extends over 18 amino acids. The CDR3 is CASSQGTGGALDYQPQHF. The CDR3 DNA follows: TGTGCCAGCAGCCAAGGTACAGGGGGCGCCCTCGACTATCAGCCCCAGCATTTT.

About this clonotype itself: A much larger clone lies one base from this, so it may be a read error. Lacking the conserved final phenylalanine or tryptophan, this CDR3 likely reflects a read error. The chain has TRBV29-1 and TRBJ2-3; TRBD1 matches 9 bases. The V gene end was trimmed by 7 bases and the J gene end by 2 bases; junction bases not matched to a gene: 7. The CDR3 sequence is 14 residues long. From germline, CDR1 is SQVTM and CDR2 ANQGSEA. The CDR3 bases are TGCAGCGCCAACGACAGGGGGTTCACAGATACGCAGTATGTT. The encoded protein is CSANDRGFTDTQYV.

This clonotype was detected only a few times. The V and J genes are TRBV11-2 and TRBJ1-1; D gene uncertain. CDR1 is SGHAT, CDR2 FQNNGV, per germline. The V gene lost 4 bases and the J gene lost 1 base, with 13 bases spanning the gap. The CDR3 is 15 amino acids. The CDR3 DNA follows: TGTGCCAGCAGCTCCCGCCCCCGGGGGAACACTGAAGCTTTCTTT. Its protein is CASSSRPRGNTEAFF.

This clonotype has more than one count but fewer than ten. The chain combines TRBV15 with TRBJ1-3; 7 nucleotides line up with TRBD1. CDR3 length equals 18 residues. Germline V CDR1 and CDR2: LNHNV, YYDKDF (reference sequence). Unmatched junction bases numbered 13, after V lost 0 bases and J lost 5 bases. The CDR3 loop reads CATSRDPLGQRNRNTIYF. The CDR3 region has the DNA TGTGCCACCAGCAGAGACCCGCTGGGACAGCGAAATCGAAACACCATATATTTT.

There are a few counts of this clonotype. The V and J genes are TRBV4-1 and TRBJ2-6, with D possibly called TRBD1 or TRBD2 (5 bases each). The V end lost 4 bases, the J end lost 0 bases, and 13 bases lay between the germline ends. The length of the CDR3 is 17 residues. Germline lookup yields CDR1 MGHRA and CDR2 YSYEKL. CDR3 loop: CASSPGTAHSGANVLTF. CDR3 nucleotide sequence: TGCGCCAGCAGCCCCGGGACCGCACACTCTGGGGCCAACGTCCTGACTTTC.

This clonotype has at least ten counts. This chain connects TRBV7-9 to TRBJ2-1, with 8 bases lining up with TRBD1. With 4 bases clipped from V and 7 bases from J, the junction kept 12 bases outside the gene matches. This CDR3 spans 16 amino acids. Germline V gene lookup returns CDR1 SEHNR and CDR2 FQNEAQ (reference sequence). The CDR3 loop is CASSSGDRGRVNEQFF. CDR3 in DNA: TGTGCCAGCAGCTCCGGAGACAGGGGAAGGGTTAATGAGCAGTTCTTC. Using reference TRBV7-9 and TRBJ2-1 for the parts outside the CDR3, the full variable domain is DTGVSQNPRHKITKRGQNVTFRCDPISEHNRLYWYRQTLGQGPEFLTYFQNEAQLEKSRLLSDRFSAERPKGSFSTLEIQRTEQGDSAMYLCASSSGDRGRVNEQFFGPGTRLTVL.

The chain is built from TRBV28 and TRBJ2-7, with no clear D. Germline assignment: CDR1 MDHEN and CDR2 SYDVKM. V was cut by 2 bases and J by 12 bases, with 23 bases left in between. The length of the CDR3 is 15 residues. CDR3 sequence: CASSLRRIEQGYLYF. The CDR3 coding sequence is TGTGCCAGCAGTTTAAGGCGGATTGAACAAGGGTACCTGTACTTC.

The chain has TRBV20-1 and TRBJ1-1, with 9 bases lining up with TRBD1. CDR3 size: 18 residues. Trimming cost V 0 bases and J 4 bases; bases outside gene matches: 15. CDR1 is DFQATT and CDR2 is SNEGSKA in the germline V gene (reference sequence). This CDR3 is CSARDLKQVGTGRTEAFF. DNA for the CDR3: TGCAGTGCTAGAGATCTAAAGCAAGTGGGGACAGGGCGCACTGAAGCTTTCTTT.